A single sample gave rise to the 21 T cell receptor beta chains below, sequenced in a study of T cell clonotyping in hematopoietic cell transplantation. The time point was: recipient sample about 28 days before transplant, after cytoreduction. TCRdb keeps only in-frame clones here, not all; method: immunoSEQ multiplex PCR. The table records around 7,000 clones, roughly 88% of them present only once. The sequences come from peripheral blood mononuclear cells, collected before stem cell transplant. The receptor source for this set is a man aged 25 to 40 with acute myeloid leukemia. Some clones in this sample may be carry-over from other donors' samples.

V gene TRBV18 combines with J gene TRBJ1-1; D not certain. This CDR3 contains 15 residues. V was pared by 2 bases and J by 2 bases, with 12 bases between. CDR1 KGHSH and CDR2 LQKENI come from the germline V gene. CDR3 loop: CASSPWRPDNTEAFF. The DNA of the CDR3 is TGTGCCAGCTCACCATGGCGGCCAGATAACACTGAAGCTTTCTTT.

As DNA, the CDR3 is TGTGCCAACCGTCCCGGGTACCAAGAGACCCAGTACTTC. Translation: CANRPGYQETQYF. V gene TRBV7-9 combines with J gene TRBJ2-5; D unresolved. CDR1 SEHNR and CDR2 FQNEAQ come from the germline V gene (reference sequence). The CDR3 is 13 amino acids. V lost 10 bases to trimming and J lost 0 bases, with 12 bases between them.

The chain carries TRBV5-1 and TRBJ2-7; 7 bases map to TRBD2. V gave up 7 bases and J gave up 6 bases; unmatched junction bases: 16. Germline CDR1 is SGHRS and CDR2 is YFSETQ. CDR3 length: 15 residues. This CDR3 reads CASAPQPAGDPEQYF. In nucleotides, the CDR3 is TGCGCCAGCGCCCCCCAACCGGCGGGAGATCCCGAGCAGTACTTC.

The gene calls are TRBV11-2 and TRBJ2-5, with a tentative D call TRBD1 (6 bases). Per germline, CDR1 SGHAT and CDR2 FQNNGV. Trimming removed 5 bases at V and 2 bases at J, with 15 bases between. This CDR3 comprises 15 residues. The DNA for the CDR3 is TGTGCCAGCAGCCGGGTGGGGGCGCTTCAAGAGACCCAGTACTTC. It yields the protein CASSRVGALQETQYF.

The rearrangement joins TRBV27 to TRBJ2-1; 8 positions agree with TRBD2. The germline gives CDR1 MNHEY, CDR2 SMNVEV (reference sequence). The CDR3 is 14 amino acids. Trimming at V came to 7 bases and at J to 8 bases, leaving 10 bases not matched to a gene. CDR3 loop: CASKTSGRSDEQFF. In DNA, the CDR3 is TGTGCCAGCAAGACCAGCGGGAGAAGTGATGAGCAGTTCTTC.

The chain links TRBV5-1 to TRBJ2-1, with D maybe TRBD2 (6 bases). The CDR3 is made up of 14 amino acids. Germline-derived CDR1 and CDR2 are SGHRS and YFSETQ. The V gene lost 2 bases and the J gene lost 5 bases, with 11 bases spanning the gap. The CDR3 region is CASSLFGTHNEQFF. Written as DNA, the CDR3 is TGCGCCAGCAGCTTATTCGGGACTCACAATGAGCAGTTCTTC.

The chain is built from TRBV11-2 and TRBJ1-1; D ambiguous. CDR3 size: 15 residues. Trimming removed 0 bases at V and 3 bases at J, with 11 bases between. Germline values: CDR1 SGHAT, CDR2 FQNNGV. For the CDR3, the DNA is TGTGCCAGCAGCTTAGATCCAATGGGCCACACTGAAGCTTTCTTT. It yields the protein CASSLDPMGHTEAFF.

The chain uses TRBV4-3 and TRBJ2-7; 8 bases line up with TRBD1. J gave up 4 bases and V 0 bases, and 5 bases lay outside the gene matches. Germline V lookup: CDR1 LGHNA, CDR2 YSLEER. The CDR3 spans 15 residues. This CDR3 is CASSQDRDRQYEQYF. As DNA, the CDR3 is TGCGCCAGCAGCCAAGACCGGGACAGGCAATACGAGCAGTACTTC.

This sequence joins TRBV28 and TRBJ2-1, with D perhaps TRBD1 or TRBD2 (7 bases each). Germline CDR1 and CDR2: MDHEN and SYDVKM. V gave up 7 bases and J gave up 12 bases, with 16 bases separating them. The CDR3 extends over 12 amino acids. In DNA form, the CDR3 reads TGTGCCAGCACCAACCCCAGGGGGGGGCAGTTCTTC. This codes for CASTNPRGGQFF.

Note on this clone: Its ends do not fully match the called genes, so a read error is possible. This chain's CDR3 is CASNPRGGGSYEQCF. CDR3 in DNA: TGTGCCAGCAACCCCCGAGGGGGGGGCTCCTACGAGCAGTGCTTC. This chain joins TRBV28 and TRBJ2-7; TRBD2 is a possible D gene (7 bases). This CDR3 has 15 amino acids. The germline CDR1 and CDR2 sequences are MDHEN and SYDVKM.

This chain uses TRBV19 with TRBJ1-5; D uncertain. The CDR3 loop spans 13 amino acids. V was cut by 10 bases and J by 4 bases, with 14 bases left in between. Germline CDR1 LNHDA, CDR2 SQIVND (reference sequence). The CDR3 region is CATTRSWNQPQHF. As DNA, the CDR3 is TGTGCCACCACCCGATCCTGGAATCAGCCCCAGCATTTT.

The rearrangement uses TRBV30 and TRBJ2-7; 9 bases are a match to TRBD1. V lost 5 bases and J lost 2; bases outside the gene matches: 7. The CDR3 has 14 residues. CDR1 is GTSNPN, CDR2 SVGIG, per germline (reference sequence). Here the CDR3 DNA reads TGTGCCTGGCGAAACAGGGGGCACGCCTACGAGCAGTACTTC. This translates into CAWRNRGHAYEQYF.

V gene TRBV4-1 combines with J gene TRBJ1-2, with 7 bases matching TRBD1. The length of the CDR3 is 15 residues. Trimming took 1 base from V and 5 from J; bases not matched to a gene: 7. Germline CDR1 is MGHRA and CDR2 is YSYEKL. This CDR3 is CASSQGPGQQYGYTF. The CDR3 DNA follows: TGCGCCAGCAGCCAAGGCCCGGGACAGCAATATGGCTACACCTTC.

The rearrangement uses TRBV7-8 and TRBJ1-2; possible D gene TRBD1, 5 bases. V was shortened by 5 bases and J by 1 base, with 14 bases between the two germline ends. The CDR3 runs to 15 residues. Germline CDR1 is SGHVS and CDR2 is FQNEAQ. The CDR3 region is CASSPGRGDNYGYTF. Here the CDR3 DNA reads TGTGCCAGCAGCCCCGGGAGGGGCGATAACTATGGCTACACCTTC.

V gene TRBV7-3 combines with J gene TRBJ2-2, with D possibly matching TRBD2 (7 bases). V lost 6 bases, J lost 3 bases, and 17 bases lay in between. CDR3 length: 16 amino acids. The germline V gene encodes CDR1 SGHTA and CDR2 FQGTGA. CDR3 in amino acids: CASSPPGGPDTGELFF. As DNA, the CDR3 is TGTGCCAGCAGTCCCCCCGGGGGGCCGGACACCGGGGAGCTGTTTTTT.

To note about this clone: One end of the junction is discordant with germline, which a read error may explain. This chain links TRBV27 with TRBJ2-2, with 7 bases matching TRBD1. Germline loops: CDR1 MNHEY, CDR2 SMNVEV (reference sequence). The CDR3 is made up of 14 amino acids. CDR3 sequence (DNA): TGTGCCAGCAGGACGGACAGGACAACCGGGGAGCTGGTTTTT. This sequence encodes CASRTDRTTGELVF.

The rearrangement joins TRBV29-1 to TRBJ1-2; D may be TRBD1 (6 bases). This CDR3 region has 12 residues. In germline, CDR1 is SQVTM, CDR2 ANQGSEA. CDR3 sequence: CSADRSFHGYTF. CDR3 nucleotide sequence: TGCAGTGCCGACAGGTCCTTTCATGGCTACACCTTC.

The chain is built from TRBV14 and TRBJ2-7; 12 bases match TRBD1. CDR1 and CDR2 (germline): SGHDN, FVKESK. CDR3 length equals 16 residues. V dropped 1 base and J dropped 4; count of bases not matched to a gene: 5. CDR3 region: CASSQGRGQGAYEQYF. CDR3 sequence (DNA): TGTGCCAGCAGCCAAGGTCGGGGACAGGGGGCTTACGAGCAGTACTTC.

This chain connects TRBV7-2 to TRBJ1-1; 8 bases line up with TRBD1. V lost 5 bases to trimming and J lost 8 bases; unmatched junction nucleotides: 4. There are 12 residues in the CDR3. The germline V gene has CDR1 SGHTA and CDR2 FQGNSA. In DNA, the CDR3 is TGTGCCAGCAGCCTGACAGGGGTAGAAGCTTTCTTT. It yields the protein CASSLTGVEAFF. Full variable domain (missing parts from reference TRBV7-2 and TRBJ1-1): GAGVSQSPSNKVTEKGKDVELRCDPISGHTALYWYRQSLGQGLEFLIYFQGNSAPDKSGLPSDRFSAERTGGSVSTLTIQRTQQEDSAVYLCASSLTGVEAFFGQGTRLTVV.

This clone occurred a few times. This chain connects TRBV6-6 to TRBJ2-7; D not certain. Germline values: CDR1 MNHNY, CDR2 SVGAGI (reference sequence). This CDR3 region has 13 residues. V was pared by 2 bases and J by 3 bases, with 8 bases between. The CDR3 protein is CASSYTDGYEQYF. The CDR3 region has the DNA TGTGCCAGCAGTTACACAGACGGCTACGAGCAGTACTTC.

The chain joins TRBV7-2 to TRBJ2-7; D is unclear. This CDR3 spans 14 amino acids. V was shortened by 5 bases and J by 1 base, with 12 bases between the two germline ends. Germline loops: CDR1 SGHTA, CDR2 FQGNSA. This CDR3 is CASSPDTISYEQYF. The CDR3, as DNA: TGTGCCAGCAGCCCAGATACTATTTCCTACGAGCAGTACTTC.